This T cell receptor beta chain was identified during a study of blood T cell repertoires in COVID-19. Looking at the study overall: The samples span acute and convalescent COVID-19 from the United States, Italy and Spain.

In the source study's methods: Nucleated cell number was recorded as an estimate derived from reference gene primer amplification. Only in-frame clones appear in the TCRdb table, and some are missing; sequencing was by immunoSEQ multiplex PCR. For V, J and clone size, that table is used; D and trimming come from the DNA. Of roughly 52,000 clones listed, 86% are singletons. Germline lookup yields CDR1 LNHDA and CDR2 SQIVND (reference sequence). J was trimmed by 8 bases and V by 8 bases; bases with no gene match: 15. This CDR3 contains 16 residues. The TCR originated in a woman older than 75 with acute or convalescent COVID-19. This chain joins TRBV19 and TRBJ1-2; 12 nucleotides match TRBD1. Material: peripheral blood. CDR3: CASYQEPGQGAKGYTF. CDR3 nucleotides: TGTGCCAGTTACCAGGAACCGGGACAGGGGGCGAAGGGCTACACCTTC.